These 21 T cell receptor beta chains came from one sample sequenced in a study of blood T cell repertoires in COVID-19. Generated by immunoSEQ multiplex PCR, the TCRdb table keeps only in-frame clones and is missing some. The sample consists of fewer than 200,000 clones, around 80% of them appearing once. Specimen: peripheral blood. All receptors come from an older woman who had recovered from COVID-19.

The J gene is TRBJ2-3, the V gene TRBV5-1; D is unresolved. The CDR3 extends over 12 amino acids. V was pared by 4 bases and J by 6 bases, with 9 bases between. Germline lookup yields CDR1 SGHRS and CDR2 YFSETQ. The CDR3 sequence is CASSPAEDTQYF. The CDR3 region has the DNA TGCGCCAGCAGCCCCGCGGAGGATACGCAGTATTTT. Based on the CDR3 plus reference TRBV5-1 and TRBJ2-3, the full variable domain is KAGVTQTPRYLIKTRGQQVTLSCSPISGHRSVSWYQQTPGQGLQFLFEYFSETQRNKGNFPGRFSGRQFSNSRSEMNVSTLELGDSALYLCASSPAEDTQYFGPGTRLTVL.

The chain joins TRBV11-3 to TRBJ2-3; 8 bases agree with TRBD2. The CDR3 loop spans 15 amino acids. Germline V gives CDR1 SGHNT, CDR2 YENEEA. V shed 4 bases, J shed 0 bases, and the junction held 3 bases outside the gene matches. In nucleotides, the CDR3 is TGTGCCAGCAGCTGGCGGGGGGATAGCACAGATACGCAGTATTTT. Its protein product is CASSWRGDSTDTQYF.

The chain carries TRBV7-3 and TRBJ2-1; D might be TRBD2 (5 bases). From germline, CDR1 is SGHTA and CDR2 FQGTGA. The CDR3 consists of 13 residues. Between the trimmed V and J ends, which lost 2 bases and 8 bases, there was a span of 10 bases. In DNA, the CDR3 is TGTGCCAGCAGCTTAGGTGCCGGGGATGAGCAGTTCTTC. Amino acids: CASSLGAGDEQFF. The variable domain in full, completed from reference TRBV7-3 and TRBJ2-1, reads GAGVSQTPSNKVTEKGKYVELRCDPISGHTALYWYRQSLGQGPEFLIYFQGTGAADDSGLPNDRFFAVRPEGSVSTLKIQRTERGDSAVYLCASSLGAGDEQFFGPGTRLTVL.

A note on this clone: Within the sample, other DNA sequences also encode this same CDR3. V is TRBV5-1 and J is TRBJ1-4; no firm D call. The CDR3 has 14 amino acids. Trimming took 0 bases from V and 2 from J, leaving 5 bases between them. The germline CDR1 and CDR2 sequences are SGHRS and YFSETQ. CDR3 DNA sequence: TGCGCCAGCAGCTTGGGGCAGACTAATGAAAAACTGTTTTTT. It encodes CASSLGQTNEKLFF.

The sample holds a few counts of this clone. The V call is TRBV9, the J call TRBJ1-1; tentative D call: TRBD1 (6 bases). The germline V gene has CDR1 SGDLS and CDR2 YYNGEE. The CDR3 runs 15 residues. Trimming took off 1 base at V and 1 base at J, with 11 bases between the two ends. The CDR3 region has the DNA TGTGCCAGCAGCGTATTGTCAGGGGCGAACACTGAAGCTTTCTTT. Translation: CASSVLSGANTEAFF.

The chain combines TRBV29-1 with TRBJ1-5; TRBD1 might be the D (5 bases). Germline V gene lookup returns CDR1 SQVTM and CDR2 ANQGSEA. Trimming pared 6 bases from V and 2 bases from J, leaving 11 bases between. The CDR3 spans 13 residues. CDR3 nucleotides: TGCAGCGTCCTCGACAGAGGCAATCAGCCCCAGCATTTT. It specifies CSVLDRGNQPQHF.

The chain is built from TRBV6-5 and TRBJ1-3, with TRBD1 identical over 9 bases. From germline, CDR1 is MNHEY and CDR2 SVGAGI. V shed 6 bases, J shed 0 bases, and the junction held 3 bases outside the gene matches. There are 15 residues in the CDR3. The CDR3 here is CASSRDRDSGNTIYF. The CDR3 nucleotides are TGTGCCAGCAGCCGGGACAGGGACTCTGGAAACACCATATATTTT.

The chain is built from TRBV10-3 and TRBJ2-3, with a tentative D call TRBD2 (6 bases). This CDR3 is 14 amino acids long. V was cut by 2 bases and J by 6 bases, with 12 bases left in between. The germline gives CDR1 ENHRY, CDR2 SYGVKD. The DNA for the CDR3 is TGTGCCATCAGTGAGATGGGGGGTGGGGATACGCAGTATTTT. Protein: CAISEMGGGDTQYF.

V is TRBV7-6 and J is TRBJ2-1; D perhaps matches TRBD2 (5 bases). This CDR3 is 16 amino acids long. V lost 5 bases and J 1 base, leaving 15 bases between the germline ends. CDR1 is SGHVS, CDR2 FNYEAQ, per germline. The CDR3 bases are TGTGCCAGCAGCCCCCAGGACGGACTTTCCTACAATGAGCAGTTCTTC. Encoded protein: CASSPQDGLSYNEQFF.

This clone was counted once. This chain's CDR3 is CASSLRLAGAADTQYF. In DNA form, the CDR3 reads TGTGCCAGCAGCTTGAGACTAGCGGGGGCCGCAGATACGCAGTATTTT. This chain uses TRBV5-4 with TRBJ2-3; 12 bases are shared with TRBD2. Germline lookup yields CDR1 SGHNT and CDR2 YYREEE (reference sequence). The CDR3 totals 16 residues. J was trimmed by 4 bases and V by 1 base; bases with no gene match: 4.

This clone was observed a few times. V gene TRBV6-6 combines with J gene TRBJ2-2, with 8 bases lining up with TRBD1. The V segment lost 10 bases and the J segment 2 bases; nucleotides outside the gene matches: 6. The CDR3 has 14 residues. Germline CDR1 is MNHNY and CDR2 is SVGAGI (reference sequence). CDR3 sequence: CATDRGPNTGELFF. CDR3 DNA: TGTGCCACCGACAGGGGCCCTAACACCGGGGAGCTGTTTTTT.

The sample holds a few counts of this clone. This chain joins TRBV11-3 and TRBJ2-5; D possibly corresponds to TRBD2 (5 bases). V was pared by 5 bases and J by 7 bases, with 14 bases between. Looked up from germline, CDR1 is SGHNT and CDR2 is YENEEA. This CDR3 spans 13 amino acids. The CDR3 region is CASSPSEVGTQYF. Written as DNA, the CDR3 is TGTGCCAGCAGCCCCTCGGAGGTGGGGACCCAGTACTTC.

This clone has only one observation. This chain connects TRBV7-9 to TRBJ2-7; tentative D call: TRBD1 (6 bases). CDR3 length equals 14 residues. V shed 4 bases and J shed 2 bases, with 12 bases lying between them. Per the germline V gene, CDR1 is SEHNR and CDR2 is FQNEAQ (reference sequence). The CDR3 spells CASSSRDNPYEQYF. As DNA, the CDR3 is TGTGCCAGCAGCTCCCGGGACAACCCCTACGAGCAGTACTTC.

The chain couples TRBV18 to TRBJ1-5; no clear D gene. With 3 bases removed from V and 3 bases from J, the gap between germline ends came to 12 bases. Per the germline V gene, CDR1 is KGHSH and CDR2 is LQKENI. This CDR3 has 15 amino acids. This chain's CDR3 is CASSPPPGDNQPQHF. As DNA, the CDR3 is TGTGCCAGCTCACCCCCCCCCGGGGACAATCAGCCCCAGCATTTT.

The chain employs TRBV28 and TRBJ1-4; no reliable D call. Germline CDR1 and CDR2: MDHEN and SYDVKM. CDR3 size: 12 residues. V gave up 7 bases and J gave up 8 bases, with 11 bases separating them. The CDR3 protein is CASTQPGEKLFF. The DNA of the CDR3 is TGTGCCAGCACCCAACCGGGGGAAAAACTGTTTTTT.

This clone has only one observation. The rearrangement joins TRBV9 to TRBJ2-7; 11 positions agree with TRBD2. CDR3 size: 15 residues. The junction had 6 bases not matched to a gene; V was cut back by 3 bases and J by 4 bases. CDR1 and CDR2 from the germline V gene are SGDLS and YYNGEE. The CDR3 protein is CASSAAGTSGYEQYF. DNA of the CDR3: TGTGCCAGCAGCGCCGCCGGGACTAGCGGTTACGAGCAGTACTTC. The variable domain in full, completed from reference TRBV9 and TRBJ2-7, reads DSGVTQTPKHLITATGQRVTLRCSPRSGDLSVYWYQQSLDQGLQFLIQYYNGEERAKGNILERFSAQQFPDLHSELNLSSLELGDSALYFCASSAAGTSGYEQYFGPGTRLTVT.

The CDR3 here is CASSLSGVVYEQYF. The CDR3 DNA sequence: TGTGCCAGCAGCTTGAGCGGAGTAGTCTACGAGCAGTACTTC. V usage is TRBV13 and J usage is TRBJ2-7; possible D gene TRBD2, 5 bases. The CDR3 is 14 amino acids. Germline V gene lookup returns CDR1 PRHDT and CDR2 FYEKMQ (reference sequence). V lost 3 bases to trimming and J lost 3 bases, with 12 bases between them.

The J gene is TRBJ1-6, the V gene TRBV30; perhaps TRBD1 as D (5 bases). CDR3 length: 14 residues. CDR1 GTSNPN and CDR2 SVGIG come from the germline V gene (reference sequence). V was cut by 5 bases and J by 3 bases, with 11 bases left in between. This CDR3 reads CAWWGGGYNSPLHF. The CDR3 coding sequence is TGTGCCTGGTGGGGGGGAGGCTATAATTCACCCCTCCACTTT. The entire variable domain, with the rest obtained from reference TRBV30 and TRBJ1-6, is as follows: SQTIHQWPATLVQPVGSPLSLECTVEGTSNPNLYWYRQAAGRGLQLLFYSVGIGQISSEVPQNLSASRPQDRQFILSSKKLLLSDSGFYLCAWWGGGYNSPLHFGNGTRLTVT.

This chain joins TRBV19 and TRBJ2-1; TRBD2 aligns across 12 bases. Trimming took 6 bases from V and 0 from J; bases not matched to a gene: 3. From germline, CDR1 is LNHDA and CDR2 SQIVND (reference sequence). The CDR3 is 16 residues long. Written as DNA, the CDR3 is TGTGCCAGTAGCCGACTAGCGGGGGACTCCTACAATGAGCAGTTCTTC. Protein sequence: CASSRLAGDSYNEQFF.

The J gene is TRBJ1-1, the V gene TRBV30; D gene unclear. Trimming shortened V by 3 bases and J by 7 bases, and 15 bases separated the two germline ends. Germline V gives CDR1 GTSNPN, CDR2 SVGIG (reference sequence). The CDR3 is 13 amino acids. The CDR3 coding sequence is TGTGCCTGGAGCCCCGGCGCGGTCGGTGAAGCTTTCTTT. Translation: CAWSPGAVGEAFF.

The chain combines TRBV6-5 with TRBJ2-2; 7 nucleotides line up with TRBD1. The junction had 7 bases not matched to a gene; V was cut back by 7 bases and J by 2 bases. From germline, CDR1 is MNHEY and CDR2 SVGAGI. The CDR3 totals 15 residues. The CDR3 protein is CASKGASQNTGELFF. CDR3 coding DNA: TGTGCCAGCAAGGGGGCTAGTCAAAACACCGGGGAGCTGTTTTTT.